This TCR beta chain stems from a study of T cell repertoires in cytomegalovirus infection. Study context: Recently identified HLA-C-restricted CMV epitopes and well-studied HLA-B-restricted CMV epitopes were used by the study. Shared public TCR beta signatures pointed to both CMV infection and a matching HLA type.

TCRdb fed the reads into MiXCR, producing one record per CDR3 protein. The sample carries under 300,000 distinct CDR3 sequences, 20% to 25% recorded once. Notes on this clonotype: The target antigen is unknown.

Trimming pared 2 bases from V and 2 bases from J, leaving 10 bases between. CDR3 size: 14 residues. Per germline, CDR1 SGHTA and CDR2 FQGNSA. General observations from the study: Ex vivo, HLA-C-restricted CMV-specific TCR beta clonotypes prevailed over the rest of the response. Of the TCR beta families, the public ones yielded a cumulative frequency that identified carriers of CMV plus the relevant HLA.

This TCR derives from a human donor in good health (CMV status not recorded). Some clones in this sample may be carry-over from other donors' samples. This specimen consisted of cultured PBMCs, obtained from culture after CMV antigen stimulation. V and J are TRBV7-2 and TRBJ2-7; D is tentatively TRBD1 or TRBD2 (5 bases each). CDR3 coding DNA: TGTGCCAGCAGCTTATTGGGACCAGCCTACGAGCAGTACTTC. Translated, it gives CASSLLGPAYEQYF.